This record concerns one T cell receptor (beta chain) sequence. CDR1 and CDR2 (germline): MNHEY, SVGEGT. CDR3 size: 18 residues. V trimming: 3 bases; J trimming: 0 bases; junction bases outside the gene matches: 7. This table comes from immunoSEQ multiplex PCR, and its TCRdb copy is limited to in-frame clones, with some not included. Of over 100,000 clones in the sample, about nine tenths were seen once. The sample originates from a study of T cell responses to AZD1222 COVID-19 vaccine. In the study overall: Pooled in the analysis were second doses at about 4 or about 12 weeks.

The material was peripheral blood, obtained on day 0 of AZD1222 vaccination. The genes are TRBV6-2 or TRBV6-3 and TRBJ2-6, with 8 bases that match TRBD1. The TCR originated in an adult in good health. The CDR3 reads CASSYYQGASSGANVLTF. The CDR3 DNA reads TGTGCCAGCAGTTATTATCAGGGGGCGAGCTCTGGGGCCAACGTCCTGACTTTC.